The present entry profiles one TCR beta chain with its context. Antigen unknown. J was trimmed by 4 bases and V by 6 bases; bases with no gene match: 9. The germline V gene encodes CDR1 MDHEN and CDR2 SYDVKM. This CDR3 region has 15 residues. These data come from a study of cytomegalovirus exposure and HLA in healthy donors. General observations from the study: Reported performance of the classifier showed diagnosis of cytomegalovirus status with high specificity and sensitivity. Later analysis showed TCR association rates varying by HLA locus, highest for DRB1 and lowest for HLA-C.

The study ran its PCR with 60 Vbeta and 13 Jbeta primers. This table comes from immunoSEQ multiplex PCR, and its TCRdb copy is limited to in-frame clones, with some not included. The repertoire consists of fewer than 200,000 clones, with over 9.5% occurring once and the leading ten covering approximately 7.8%. This rearrangement joins TRBV28 to TRBJ2-3; 8 positions agree with TRBD2. The TCR originated in a man aged 45 to 65 in good health and CMV-seropositive. The sequencing sample was made of PBMCs. CDR3 sequence: CASSRGRGVPDTQYF. CDR3 nucleotide sequence: TGTGCCAGCAGCCGAGGGCGGGGGGTTCCAGATACGCAGTATTTT.